The 4 T cell receptor beta chains given below trace back to one sample, sequenced in a study of post-analysis software for immune sequencing data. No antigen is known for these receptors. Findings and limits, study-wide: TRBV5-6, TRBV5-1 and TRBV20-1 belonged to a set of a handful of TRBV segments that were more frequent in patients than controls.

Carried by the TCR beta cDNA libraries were unique molecular identifiers. TCRdb reprocessed the PCR reads via MiXCR and lists one record per CDR3 protein. The table has hundreds of thousands of distinct CDR3 sequences, roughly 27% seen once. Material for sequencing was blood. These receptors were taken from a girl aged 10-17 years with multiple sclerosis.

This clonotype was observed a handful of times. The CDR3 protein is CASSLFAEETQYF. CDR3 bases: TGTGCCAGCAGCTTGTTCGCGGAAGAGACCCAGTACTTC. The chain recombines TRBV5-8 with TRBJ2-5, with D hard to call. Per the germline V gene, CDR1 is SGHTS and CDR2 is YDEGEE. With 1 base removed from V and 3 bases from J, the gap between germline ends came to 7 bases. This CDR3 region has 13 residues.

Only a few counts were recorded for this clonotype. The genes are TRBV19 and TRBJ2-2; D tentatively reads TRBD1 or TRBD2 (5 bases each). Germline V gives CDR1 LNHDA, CDR2 SQIVND (reference sequence). This CDR3 has 14 residues. The V gene lost 8 bases and the J gene lost 5 bases, with 15 bases spanning the gap. The DNA of the CDR3 is TGTGCCAGTGGCCCCGGGACGCCGACCGGGGAGCTGTTTTTT. Translated: CASGPGTPTGELFF.

In its sample, this clonotype was seen many times. Here the CDR3 DNA reads TGTGCCAGCAGCTTGGGTGCCTATAGAGAGGGCATTCAGTACTTC. It codes for CASSLGAYREGIQYF. The V gene is TRBV5-5, the J gene TRBJ2-4; the D gene is possibly TRBD2 (5 bases). V gave up 0 bases and J gave up 9 bases, with 16 bases separating them. Germline V gene data show CDR1 as SGHKS and CDR2 as YYEKEE (reference sequence). The CDR3 is 15 residues long.

In regard to this clonotype: Its ends do not fully match the called genes, so a read error is possible. This sequence joins TRBV18 and TRBJ2-5; the D is unclear. CDR3 length: 13 amino acids. Germline values: CDR1 KGHSH, CDR2 LQKENI. The CDR3 coding sequence is TGTGCCAGCTCAGGGGTTTATGGAGAGACCCAGTGCTTC. Translated: CASSGVYGETQCF.